These 28 T cell receptor beta chains were sequenced from one sample in a study of blood T cell repertoires in COVID-19. Using immunoSEQ multiplex PCR, the repertoire was profiled, and TCRdb retains in-frame clones only, with some absent. The sample yields around 430,000 clones, approximately 88% seen once. Sequenced sample: peripheral blood. The receptors here all came from a woman in her forties or fifties with COVID-19, enrolled during active disease.

As for this clone: An end of the junction does not agree with germline; a read error may underlie this. V gene TRBV2 combines with J gene TRBJ1-1; weak D call: TRBD1 (6 bases). The CDR3 loop spans 14 amino acids. The germline V gene has CDR1 SNHLY and CDR2 FYNNEI. The CDR3 DNA reads TGTGCCAGCAGGAGTGGACAGATGAACGCTGAAGCTTTCTTT. Encoded protein: CASRSGQMNAEAFF.

The chain combines TRBV19 with TRBJ2-3; TRBD1 matches 7 bases. The CDR3 has 16 residues. Germline assignment: CDR1 LNHDA and CDR2 SQIVND (reference sequence). V gave up 4 bases and J gave up 2 bases; unmatched junction bases: 9. CDR3 loop: CASSTQGQHLTDTQYF. The DNA of the CDR3 is TGTGCCAGTAGTACCCAGGGACAGCACCTCACAGATACGCAGTATTTT.

The chain uses TRBV30 and TRBJ1-6; D is uncertain. The CDR3 has 15 amino acids. V lost 3 bases and J lost 12, with 21 bases in between. From germline, CDR1 is GTSNPN and CDR2 SVGIG (reference sequence). The CDR3 here is CAWSSELRGDGPLHF. The CDR3 nucleotides are TGTGCCTGGAGCTCGGAACTGAGAGGCGACGGACCCCTCCACTTT. The full variable domain, in which reference TRBV30 and TRBJ1-6 provide the parts outside the CDR3, is SQTIHQWPATLVQPVGSPLSLECTVEGTSNPNLYWYRQAAGRGLQLLFYSVGIGQISSEVPQNLSASRPQDRQFILSSKKLLLSDSGFYLCAWSSELRGDGPLHFGNGTRLTVT.

The chain links TRBV30 to TRBJ2-5, with D perhaps TRBD1 (6 bases). The CDR3 has 13 residues. Germline CDR1 and CDR2: GTSNPN and SVGIG (reference sequence). V was trimmed by 0 bases and J by 5 bases, leaving 10 bases between them. DNA of the CDR3: TGTGCCTGGAGTGTTGGGGGCCCGGAGACCCAGTACTTC. It is translated as CAWSVGGPETQYF.

On this clone itself: One end of the junction varies from germline; a read error may be responsible. The chain uses TRBV5-5 and TRBJ2-2; 7 nucleotides align to TRBD1. Per the germline V gene, CDR1 is SGHKS and CDR2 is YYEKEE (reference sequence). The CDR3 is made up of 15 amino acids. The DNA of the CDR3 is TGTGCCAGCAGGTTGGGGACAGCTAACACCGGGGAGCTGTTTTTT. Amino acids: CASRLGTANTGELFF.

This chain connects TRBV9 to TRBJ1-2; tentatively, D is TRBD1 (6 bases). The CDR3 runs to 13 residues. The V gene lost 1 base and the J gene lost 8 bases, with 12 bases spanning the gap. Germline-derived CDR1 and CDR2 are SGDLS and YYNGEE. DNA for the CDR3: TGTGCCAGCAGCGTATATACAGGGACGGGCTACACCTTC. It specifies CASSVYTGTGYTF.

The chain uses TRBV6-5 and TRBJ1-1, with TRBD1 identical over 8 bases. The CDR3 length is 13 residues. The V and J ends lost 6 bases and 6 bases, in that order; junction bases with no gene match: 6. Germline V gene data show CDR1 as MNHEY and CDR2 as SVGAGI. CDR3 nucleotide sequence: TGTGCCAGCAGCCCAGGGGGCTTGTCTGAAGCTTTCTTT. It specifies CASSPGGLSEAFF.

The V call is TRBV12-3 or TRBV12-4, the J call TRBJ2-1, with 7 bases fitting TRBD1. The CDR3 runs to 12 residues. The V segment lost 5 bases and the J segment 10 bases; nucleotides outside the gene matches: 5. CDR3 sequence: CASSPDRVEQFF. CDR3 in DNA: TGTGCCAGCAGTCCAGACAGGGTCGAGCAGTTCTTC.

The chain couples TRBV6-5 to TRBJ2-7, with a tentative D call TRBD2 (5 bases). This CDR3 comprises 16 residues. Trimming removed 0 bases at V and 4 bases at J, with 16 bases between. Per germline, CDR1 MNHEY and CDR2 SVGAGI. CDR3 in amino acids: CASSYSVRAAGYEQYF. In DNA form, the CDR3 reads TGTGCCAGCAGTTACTCGGTGCGGGCCGCCGGGTACGAGCAGTACTTC.

The chain employs TRBV6-5 and TRBJ1-6; 9 bases line up with TRBD1. Looked up from germline, CDR1 is MNHEY and CDR2 is SVGAGI. There are 14 residues in the CDR3. V gave up 2 bases and J gave up 8 bases; unmatched junction bases: 1. This chain's CDR3 is CASSYRTGDSPLHF. The CDR3 DNA follows: TGTGCCAGCAGTTACCGGACAGGGGATTCACCCCTCCACTTT.

V usage is TRBV19 and J usage is TRBJ1-6; no firm D call. The ends were cut back, 5 bases at V and 7 bases at J, with 9 bases in the middle. In germline, CDR1 is LNHDA, CDR2 SQIVND (reference sequence). The CDR3 has 13 amino acids. The CDR3 is CASSSSGNSPLHF. DNA for the CDR3: TGTGCCAGTAGTTCTAGTGGGAATTCACCCCTCCACTTT.

V and J are TRBV30 and TRBJ1-2; 9 bases match TRBD1. This CDR3 spans 13 amino acids. V lost 5 bases, J lost 8 bases, and 9 bases stayed unmatched. CDR1 is GTSNPN, CDR2 SVGIG, per germline (reference sequence). The CDR3 is CAWYDRGVRGYTF. The CDR3 nucleotides are TGTGCCTGGTACGACAGGGGGGTAAGAGGCTACACCTTC.

The chain carries TRBV4-1 and TRBJ1-4, with D unresolved. The CDR3 has 14 amino acids. V lost 1 base, J lost 7 bases, and 10 bases lay in between. Germline V CDR1 and CDR2: MGHRA, YSYEKL. The CDR3 loop is CASSQVGSGEKLFF. The CDR3 DNA is TGCGCCAGCAGCCAAGTCGGTAGTGGTGAAAAACTGTTTTTT.

The rearrangement links TRBV5-1 to TRBJ1-3, with D unclear. V lost 0 bases and J lost 4, with 11 bases in between. From germline, CDR1 is SGHRS and CDR2 YFSETQ. There are 15 residues in the CDR3. The CDR3 region is CASSLDGAPGNTIYF. In nucleotides, the CDR3 is TGCGCCAGCAGCTTGGACGGTGCACCAGGAAACACCATATATTTT.

The genes are TRBV10-3 and TRBJ1-4; 8 bases fit TRBD1. The CDR3 is 17 residues long. Germline V gives CDR1 ENHRY, CDR2 SYGVKD. After removal of 11 bases from V and 0 bases from J, the junction contained 14 bases not matched to a gene. The CDR3 DNA reads as TGTGCCTTAGAAAAGGGACAGGAGACTACAACTAATGAAAAACTGTTTTTT. As protein: CALEKGQETTTNEKLFF.

With respect to this clone: This sample includes further DNA sequences coding for the same CDR3. The chain employs TRBV5-1 and TRBJ1-1, with a weak D call TRBD1 (5 bases). This CDR3 has 13 amino acids. In germline, CDR1 is SGHRS, CDR2 YFSETQ. V was clipped by 5 bases and J by 5 bases, with 13 bases between them. This CDR3 reads CASSSQGRTEAFF. CDR3 DNA sequence: TGCGCCAGCAGTTCCCAGGGTAGAACTGAAGCTTTCTTT.

J is TRBJ2-7 and V is TRBV14; D possibly corresponds to TRBD2 (6 bases). This CDR3 comprises 15 residues. V was shortened by 4 bases and J by 0 bases, with 13 bases between the two germline ends. Germline lookup yields CDR1 SGHDN and CDR2 FVKESK. CDR3 protein: CASSPRLGSSYEQYF. The DNA of the CDR3 is TGTGCCAGCAGCCCGAGACTCGGGAGCTCCTACGAGCAGTACTTC.

The chain employs TRBV5-1 and TRBJ1-3; weak D call: TRBD1 (5 bases). The V gene lost 4 bases and the J gene lost 4 bases, with 15 bases spanning the gap. CDR1 is SGHRS and CDR2 is YFSETQ in the germline V gene. The CDR3 contains 15 residues. CDR3 amino acids: CASSLDWRDGNTIYF. CDR3 nucleotide sequence: TGCGCCAGCAGCCTGGACTGGCGGGACGGAAACACCATATATTTT.

This clone has only a few counts. The chain carries TRBV5-1 and TRBJ1-1, with D perhaps TRBD1 (6 bases). Trimming left V 4 bases short and J 6 bases short, with 10 bases between. Germline values: CDR1 SGHRS, CDR2 YFSETQ. This CDR3 comprises 12 residues. The DNA for the CDR3 is TGCGCCAGCAGCCCCGGACAGTCTGAAGCTTTCTTT. Its protein product is CASSPGQSEAFF.

Notes on this clone: Germline is not matched at one junction end, which may reflect a read error. This chain connects TRBV27 to TRBJ2-7; 12 nucleotides agree with TRBD1. The CDR3 is 14 residues long. The V gene's germline CDR1 is MNHEY and CDR2 SMNVEV (reference sequence). The CDR3 loop is CASRGTGGSHEQYF. As DNA, the CDR3 is TGTGCCAGCAGGGGGACAGGGGGCTCCCACGAGCAGTACTTC.

The chain has TRBV10-2 and TRBJ2-5, with 9 bases aligning to TRBD2. CDR1 WSHSY and CDR2 SAAADI come from the germline V gene. The CDR3 runs 15 residues. The J segment lost 4 bases and the V segment lost 2 bases, leaving 5 bases of the junction unmatched. The CDR3 sequence: CASSEASGKGETQYF. Written as DNA, the CDR3 is TGCGCCAGCAGTGAGGCTAGCGGGAAAGGAGAGACCCAGTACTTC.

This chain links TRBV20-1 with TRBJ1-2; D perhaps matches TRBD1 (5 bases). The V gene's germline CDR1 is DFQATT and CDR2 SNEGSKA (reference sequence). CDR3 size: 10 residues. The CDR3 spells CPREGRGYTF. The CDR3 nucleotides read TGCCCAAGGGAGGGGCGCGGCTACACCTTC.

This chain uses TRBV2 with TRBJ2-3; unclear D gene. The germline CDR1 and CDR2 sequences are SNHLY and FYNNEI. V was trimmed by 0 bases and J by 3 bases, leaving 7 bases between them. The CDR3 covers 14 residues. This CDR3 is CASSEAYGTDTQYF. CDR3 sequence (DNA): TGTGCCAGCAGTGAAGCCTATGGTACAGATACGCAGTATTTT.

The CDR3 DNA reads TGTGCCAGCAGCCTGACGGACAGCCGAAACACCATATATTTT. Protein sequence: CASSLTDSRNTIYF. This rearrangement joins TRBV6-6 to TRBJ1-3; D possibly corresponds to TRBD1 (6 bases). The V gene's germline CDR1 is MNHNY and CDR2 SVGAGI (reference sequence). This CDR3 comprises 14 residues. The ends were cut back, 6 bases at V and 5 bases at J, with 14 bases in the middle.

The chain is built from TRBV28 and TRBJ2-2; D is undetermined. Trimming removed 5 bases from V and 2 bases from J, with 12 bases in between. Germline V gene lookup returns CDR1 MDHEN and CDR2 SYDVKM. The CDR3 sequence is 15 residues long. This CDR3 is CASSRIAVNTGELFF. For the CDR3, the DNA is TGTGCCAGCAGTCGGATAGCCGTAAACACCGGGGAGCTGTTTTTT. The whole variable domain, filled in from reference TRBV28 and TRBJ2-2, reads DVKVTQSSRYLVKRTGEKVFLECVQDMDHENMFWYRQDPGLGLRLIYFSYDVKMKEKGDIPEGYSVSREKKERFSLILESASTNQTSMYLCASSRIAVNTGELFFGEGSRLTVL.

The chain carries TRBV9 and TRBJ1-2, with D perhaps matching TRBD1 (5 bases). The CDR3 is 14 residues long. Germline CDR1 is SGDLS and CDR2 is YYNGEE. The V end lost 5 bases, the J end lost 5 bases, and 16 bases lay between the germline ends. The CDR3 here is CASSPRQPVYGYTF. CDR3 nucleotide sequence: TGTGCCAGCAGTCCTAGACAGCCTGTTTATGGCTACACCTTC.

This chain joins TRBV5-5 and TRBJ2-2; tentatively, D is TRBD1 (6 bases). This CDR3 is 14 amino acids long. Trimming stripped 4 bases from V and 1 base from J, with 8 bases between. Germline loops: CDR1 SGHKS, CDR2 YYEKEE (reference sequence). The CDR3 sequence is CASSPRGNTGELFF. Written as DNA, the CDR3 is TGTGCCAGCAGCCCCAGGGGGAACACCGGGGAGCTGTTTTTT.

V and J are TRBV5-8 and TRBJ1-4, with TRBD1 as a possible D gene (5 bases). Germline assignment: CDR1 SGHTS and CDR2 YDEGEE. With 0 bases removed from V and 7 bases from J, the gap between germline ends came to 16 bases. CDR3 length equals 16 residues. In DNA, the CDR3 is TGTGCCAGCAGCTTGGAGGGGCGGCCCGAGCTTGAAAAACTGTTTTTT. Encoded protein: CASSLEGRPELEKLFF.